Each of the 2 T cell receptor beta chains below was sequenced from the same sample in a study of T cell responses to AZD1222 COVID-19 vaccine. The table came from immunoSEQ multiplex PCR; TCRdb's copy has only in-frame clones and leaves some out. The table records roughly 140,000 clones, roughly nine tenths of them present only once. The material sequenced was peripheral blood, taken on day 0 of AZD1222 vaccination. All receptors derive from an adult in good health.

The CDR3 loop is CASSQVSVTEAFF. The CDR3 DNA reads TGTGCCAGCAGCCAAGTTTCGGTTACTGAAGCTTTCTTT. The genes are TRBV3-1 (or the pseudogene TRBV3-2) and TRBJ1-1; no clear D. This CDR3 spans 13 amino acids. Per the germline V gene, CDR1 is LGHDT and CDR2 is YNNKEL (reference sequence). Trimming took off 1 base at V and 5 bases at J, with 8 bases between the two ends.

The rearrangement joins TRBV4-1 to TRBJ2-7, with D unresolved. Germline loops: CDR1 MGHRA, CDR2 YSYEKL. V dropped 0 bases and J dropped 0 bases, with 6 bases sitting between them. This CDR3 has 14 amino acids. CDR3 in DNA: TGCGCCAGCAGCCAAGATAGTACCTCCTACGAGCAGTACTTC. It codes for CASSQDSTSYEQYF.